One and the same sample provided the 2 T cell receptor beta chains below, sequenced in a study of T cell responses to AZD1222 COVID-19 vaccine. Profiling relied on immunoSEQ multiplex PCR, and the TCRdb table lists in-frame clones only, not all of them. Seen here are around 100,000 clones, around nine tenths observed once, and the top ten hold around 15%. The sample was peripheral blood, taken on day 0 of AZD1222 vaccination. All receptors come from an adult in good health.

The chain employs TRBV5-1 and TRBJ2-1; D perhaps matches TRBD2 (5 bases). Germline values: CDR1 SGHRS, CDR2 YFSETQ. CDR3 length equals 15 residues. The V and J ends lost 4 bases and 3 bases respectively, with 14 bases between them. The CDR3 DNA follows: TGCGCCAGCAGCGCCCGGAGAGGGTTCTACAATGAGCAGTTCTTC. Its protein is CASSARRGFYNEQFF.

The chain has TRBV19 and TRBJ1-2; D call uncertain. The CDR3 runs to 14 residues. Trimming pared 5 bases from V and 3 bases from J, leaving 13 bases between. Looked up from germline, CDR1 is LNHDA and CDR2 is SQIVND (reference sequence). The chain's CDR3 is CASSATTFHYGYTF. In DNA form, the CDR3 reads TGTGCCAGTAGTGCAACGACATTCCACTATGGCTACACCTTC.